Listed here are 14 T cell receptor beta chains from one sample, sequenced in a study of blood T cell repertoires in COVID-19. Sequenced by immunoSEQ multiplex PCR; TCRdb stores in-frame clones only, minus some. The table includes approximately 120,000 clones, 70% to 90% detected once. The specimen sequenced was peripheral blood. The receptors stem from a human donor in a cohort sampled during active COVID-19.

The J gene is TRBJ1-3, the V gene TRBV10-3; 7 positions match TRBD1. V was pared by 10 bases and J by 0 bases, with 6 bases of the junction left unmatched. There are 14 residues in the CDR3. Germline V gene lookup returns CDR1 ENHRY and CDR2 SYGVKD. DNA of the CDR3: TGTGCCAGCCAGGGACAGATCTCTGGAAACACCATATATTTT. It codes for CASQGQISGNTIYF.

The chain links TRBV15 to TRBJ2-6, with D tentatively TRBD1 (5 bases). The CDR3 length is 17 residues. V was pared by 3 bases and J by 2 bases, with 14 bases between. Germline CDR1 is LNHNV and CDR2 is YYDKDF (reference sequence). The DNA of the CDR3 is TGTGCCACCAGCAGTAACAGGCCAGGGCCTGGGGCCAACGTCCTGACTTTC. This encodes CATSSNRPGPGANVLTF.

The chain is built from TRBV9 and TRBJ2-1; D perhaps matches TRBD2 (6 bases). In germline, CDR1 is SGDLS, CDR2 YYNGEE. There are 13 residues in the CDR3. With 2 bases removed from V and 7 bases from J, the gap between germline ends came to 10 bases. The CDR3 loop reads CASSVDSGNEQFF. The CDR3 DNA reads TGTGCCAGCAGCGTTGACAGCGGGAATGAGCAGTTCTTC.

The CDR3: CASSRQVNTEAFF. CDR3 DNA: TGTGCCAGCTCACGGCAGGTGAACACTGAAGCTTTCTTT. V usage is TRBV18 and J usage is TRBJ1-1; D call uncertain. This CDR3 has 13 amino acids. V was trimmed by 4 bases and J by 0 bases, leaving 6 bases between them. Germline CDR1 and CDR2: KGHSH and LQKENI.

This sequence joins TRBV7-9 and TRBJ2-6; possibly TRBD2 for D (5 bases). CDR3 length: 16 residues. Deletions cut 6 bases from V and 0 bases from J, with 12 bases between. Germline V gene data show CDR1 as SEHNR and CDR2 as FQNEAQ (reference sequence). CDR3 loop: CASSRGSISGANVLTF. The CDR3, as DNA: TGTGCCAGCAGTAGAGGGAGTATCTCTGGGGCCAACGTCCTGACTTTC.

The chain joins TRBV2 to TRBJ2-5, with no clear D. The length of the CDR3 is 11 residues. V lost 2 bases and J lost 5, with 3 bases in between. The V gene's germline CDR1 is SNHLY and CDR2 FYNNEI. The CDR3 DNA follows: TGTGCCAGCAGTGAATATGAGACCCAGTACTTC. Protein product: CASSEYETQYF.

The CDR3 sequence is CASSQVGGATDTQYF. The CDR3 DNA reads TGCGCCAGCAGCCAAGTCGGGGGGGCCACAGATACGCAGTATTTT. V usage is TRBV4-1 and J usage is TRBJ2-3; 8 positions match TRBD2. With V trimmed by 1 base and J by 2 bases, 2 bases remained unmatched. Looked up from germline, CDR1 is MGHRA and CDR2 is YSYEKL. The CDR3 has 15 amino acids.

The V gene is TRBV24-1, the J gene TRBJ2-7; D gene ambiguous. This CDR3 has 16 residues. V was trimmed by 4 bases and J by 0 bases, leaving 15 bases between them. CDR1 is KGHDR, CDR2 SFDVKD, per germline. In DNA, the CDR3 is TGTGCCACCAGTGACCCCGCCGGCCGGAGCTCCTACGAGCAGTACTTC. Translating gives CATSDPAGRSSYEQYF.

The chain couples TRBV19 to TRBJ1-5; D is undetermined. V was shortened by 7 bases and J by 11 bases, with 18 bases between the two germline ends. Per the germline V gene, CDR1 is LNHDA and CDR2 is SQIVND (reference sequence). This CDR3 has 13 amino acids. The CDR3 bases are TGTGCCAGTACTGAAGAAACCCCGGACTCCCAGCATTTT. Its translation: CASTEETPDSQHF.

The chain employs TRBV10-3 and TRBJ2-2; 11 bases are shared with TRBD2. The CDR3 totals 17 residues. The V gene's germline CDR1 is ENHRY and CDR2 SYGVKD. V shed 2 bases and J 1 base; nucleotides not matched to a gene: 3. The CDR3 DNA reads as TGTGCCATCAGTGAGCCAGGGACTAGCGGGAACACCGGGGAGCTGTTTTTT. Translation gives CAISEPGTSGNTGELFF.

This chain uses TRBV18 with TRBJ2-6; 11 nucleotides align to TRBD1. J gave up 2 bases and V 2 bases, and 5 bases lay outside the gene matches. CDR1 is KGHSH and CDR2 is LQKENI in the germline V gene. CDR3 length: 18 residues. The CDR3 sequence: CASSPFGTGGAGANVLTF. CDR3 coding DNA: TGTGCCAGCTCACCATTCGGGACAGGGGGGGCTGGGGCCAACGTCCTGACTTTC.

The rearrangement links TRBV7-7 to TRBJ2-7, with 7 bases matching TRBD2. The CDR3 runs 15 residues. The germline CDR1 and CDR2 sequences are SSHAT and FNYEAQ (reference sequence). The V segment lost 5 bases and the J segment 3 bases; nucleotides outside the gene matches: 10. In DNA form, the CDR3 reads TGTGCCAGCAGCCCTCACCCGGGACTAATCTACGAGCAGTACTTC. As protein: CASSPHPGLIYEQYF.

The chain uses TRBV10-3 and TRBJ2-7, with a tentative D call TRBD2 (6 bases). The V gene lost 6 bases and the J gene lost 2 bases, with 14 bases spanning the gap. The germline gives CDR1 ENHRY, CDR2 SYGVKD. The CDR3 runs to 14 residues. CDR3 in amino acids: CAISGDRGAYEQYF. The CDR3 DNA is TGTGCCATCAGCGGGGACCGCGGGGCCTACGAGCAGTACTTC.

The CDR3 nucleotides are TGTGCCAGTACCCCAGGGGTTAGTTCCCATGAGCAGTTCTTC. Encoded protein: CASTPGVSSHEQFF. The chain combines TRBV19 with TRBJ2-1; D is perhaps TRBD1 (6 bases). CDR3 size: 14 residues. Trimming took off 7 bases at V and 8 bases at J, with 18 bases between the two ends. Germline V gene sequence: CDR1 LNHDA, CDR2 SQIVND (reference sequence).